The 5 T cell receptor beta chains presented below share a single source sample, sequenced in a study of molecular identifiers for immune sequencing clone quantification. From the PCR reads, TCRdb called clonotypes with MiXCR, one entry per CDR3 protein. Among a few hundred thousand distinct CDR3 sequences listed, about 21% were seen once. The sample consisted of naive CD8+ T cells from blood, with Jurkat cell RNA spiked in. Described subset: FACS-sorted CD8+CD4-CCR7+CD45RA+ naive T cells. The receptors here all came from a human donor in good health. Some libraries in this study had Jurkat cell RNA spiked in.

J is TRBJ2-6 and V is TRBV27, with D uncertain. There are 17 residues in the CDR3. The V end was cut by 2 bases, the J end by 0 bases, with 11 bases between. Germline V CDR1 and CDR2: MNHEY, SMNVEV (reference sequence). This chain's CDR3 is CASSLVGPDSGANVLTF. CDR3 in DNA: TGTGCCAGCAGTTTAGTAGGGCCCGACTCTGGGGCCAACGTCCTGACTTTC.

Worth noting for this clonotype: An end of the junction differs from the germline gene, which may be a read error. The chain couples TRBV28 to TRBJ2-7; TRBD1 is a possible D gene (6 bases). CDR3 length equals 13 residues. Germline CDR1 and CDR2: MDHEN and SYDVKM. The CDR3 nucleotides read TGTGCCAGCAGACCCGGGACACCCTACGAGCGGTACTTC. Translated, it gives CASRPGTPYERYF.

This sequence joins TRBV27 and TRBJ2-7; D is possibly TRBD1 (6 bases). Germline V gene sequence: CDR1 MNHEY, CDR2 SMNVEV (reference sequence). CDR3 length: 14 residues. The V end was cut by 4 bases, the J end by 2 bases, with 12 bases between. In nucleotides, the CDR3 is TGTGCCAGCAGTTCGACAGGTCAGCCCTACGAGCAGTACTTC. This codes for CASSSTGQPYEQYF.

This clonotype has a count of ten or more. The rearrangement uses TRBV6-4 and TRBJ1-1; 9 positions match TRBD1. Germline-derived CDR1 and CDR2 are MRHNA and SNTAGT. The CDR3 contains 14 residues. Trimming removed 3 bases from V and 2 bases from J; junction bases left unmatched: 1. CDR3 in amino acids: CASSETGGNTEAFF. The CDR3 DNA reads TGTGCCAGCAGTGAGACAGGGGGAAACACTGAAGCTTTCTTT.

V gene TRBV6-2 or TRBV6-3 combines with J gene TRBJ1-1; D gene uncertain. Deletions cut 0 bases from V and 7 bases from J, with 9 bases between. CDR3 size: 13 residues. Germline assignment: CDR1 MNHEY and CDR2 SVGEGT. The CDR3 spells CASSYSSYSEAFF. The CDR3 DNA is TGTGCCAGCAGTTACTCGAGTTACAGTGAAGCTTTCTTT.